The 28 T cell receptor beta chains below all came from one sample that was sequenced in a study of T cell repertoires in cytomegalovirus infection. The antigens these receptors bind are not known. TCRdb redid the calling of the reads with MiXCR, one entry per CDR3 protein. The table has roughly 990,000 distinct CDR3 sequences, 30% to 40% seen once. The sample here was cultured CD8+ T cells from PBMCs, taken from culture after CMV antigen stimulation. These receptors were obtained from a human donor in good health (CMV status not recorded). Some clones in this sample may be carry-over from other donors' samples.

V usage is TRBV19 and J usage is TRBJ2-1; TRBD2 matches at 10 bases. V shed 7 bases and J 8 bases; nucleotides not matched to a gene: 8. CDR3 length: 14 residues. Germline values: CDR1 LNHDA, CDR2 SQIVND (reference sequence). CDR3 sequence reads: CASISSGGGHEQFF. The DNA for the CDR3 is TGTGCCAGTATATCTAGCGGGGGTGGCCATGAGCAGTTCTTC.

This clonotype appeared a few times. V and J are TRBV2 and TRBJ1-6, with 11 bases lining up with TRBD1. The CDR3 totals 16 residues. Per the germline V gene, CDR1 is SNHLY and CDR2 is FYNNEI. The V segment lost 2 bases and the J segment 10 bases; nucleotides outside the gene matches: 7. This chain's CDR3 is CASSERGDRGASPLHF. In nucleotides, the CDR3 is TGTGCCAGCAGTGAAAGAGGGGACAGGGGGGCGTCACCCCTCCACTTT.

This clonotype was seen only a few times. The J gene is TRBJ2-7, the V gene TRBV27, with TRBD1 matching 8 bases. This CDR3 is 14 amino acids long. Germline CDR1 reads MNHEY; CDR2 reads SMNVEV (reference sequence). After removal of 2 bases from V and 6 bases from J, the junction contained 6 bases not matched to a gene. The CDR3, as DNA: TGTGCCAGCAGTTTAAGTGCAGGGGGCGCCGAGCAGTACTTC. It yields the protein CASSLSAGGAEQYF.

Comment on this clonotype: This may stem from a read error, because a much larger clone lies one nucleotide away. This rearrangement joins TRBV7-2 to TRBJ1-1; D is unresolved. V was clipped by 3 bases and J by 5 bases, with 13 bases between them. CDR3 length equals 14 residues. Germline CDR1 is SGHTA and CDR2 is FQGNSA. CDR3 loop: CASSFRIGETEAFF. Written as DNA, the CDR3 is TGTGCCAGCAGCTTCAGGATTGGGGAGACTGAAGCTTTCTTT.

The CDR3 is CASSKPGTGGEGYTF. The DNA for the CDR3 is TGTGCCAGCAGTAAACCGGGGACAGGGGGCGAAGGCTACACCTTC. V gene TRBV6-6 combines with J gene TRBJ1-2, with 12 bases matching TRBD1. The CDR3 covers 15 residues. CDR1 is MNHNY and CDR2 is SVGAGI in the germline V gene (reference sequence). V lost 5 bases to trimming and J lost 8 bases; unmatched junction nucleotides: 9.

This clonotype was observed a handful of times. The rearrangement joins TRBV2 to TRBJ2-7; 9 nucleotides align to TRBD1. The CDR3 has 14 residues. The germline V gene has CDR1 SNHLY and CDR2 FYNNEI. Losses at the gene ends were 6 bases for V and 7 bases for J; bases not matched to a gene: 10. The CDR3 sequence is CASRPGQGLSEQYF. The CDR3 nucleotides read TGTGCCAGCAGGCCGGGACAGGGCTTGTCTGAGCAGTACTTC.

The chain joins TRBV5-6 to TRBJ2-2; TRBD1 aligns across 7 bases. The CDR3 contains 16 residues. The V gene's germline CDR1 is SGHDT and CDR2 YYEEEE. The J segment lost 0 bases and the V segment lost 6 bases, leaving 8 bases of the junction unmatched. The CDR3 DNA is TGTGCCAGCACCGATTTCGGGACAGCGAACACCGGGGAGCTGTTTTTT. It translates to CASTDFGTANTGELFF.

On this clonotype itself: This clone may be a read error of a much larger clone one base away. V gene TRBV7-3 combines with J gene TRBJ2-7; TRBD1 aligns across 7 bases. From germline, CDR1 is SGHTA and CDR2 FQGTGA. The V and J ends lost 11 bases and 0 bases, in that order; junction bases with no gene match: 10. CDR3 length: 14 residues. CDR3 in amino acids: CAGPRTGDSYEQYV. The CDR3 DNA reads TGTGCCGGCCCTAGGACAGGTGACTCCTACGAGCAGTACGTC.

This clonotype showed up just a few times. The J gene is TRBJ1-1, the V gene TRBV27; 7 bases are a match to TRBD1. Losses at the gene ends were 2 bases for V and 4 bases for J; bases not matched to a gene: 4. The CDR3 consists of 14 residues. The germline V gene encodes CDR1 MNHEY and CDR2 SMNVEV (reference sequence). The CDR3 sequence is CASSLAGGVTEAFF. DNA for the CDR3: TGTGCCAGCAGTTTAGCAGGGGGTGTCACTGAAGCTTTCTTT.

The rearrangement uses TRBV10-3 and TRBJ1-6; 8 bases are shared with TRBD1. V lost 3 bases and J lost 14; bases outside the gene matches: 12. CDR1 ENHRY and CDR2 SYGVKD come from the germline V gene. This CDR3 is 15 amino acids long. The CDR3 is CAISEGTGLSFALHF. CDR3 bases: TGTGCCATCAGTGAAGGGACAGGACTTTCATTTGCCCTCCACTTT.

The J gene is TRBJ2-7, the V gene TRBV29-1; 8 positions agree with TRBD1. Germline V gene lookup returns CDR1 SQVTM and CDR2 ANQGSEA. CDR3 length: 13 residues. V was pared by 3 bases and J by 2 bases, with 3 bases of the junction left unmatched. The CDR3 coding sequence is TGCAGCGTTGAGACAGGGGAAACCTACGAGCAGTACTTC. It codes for CSVETGETYEQYF.

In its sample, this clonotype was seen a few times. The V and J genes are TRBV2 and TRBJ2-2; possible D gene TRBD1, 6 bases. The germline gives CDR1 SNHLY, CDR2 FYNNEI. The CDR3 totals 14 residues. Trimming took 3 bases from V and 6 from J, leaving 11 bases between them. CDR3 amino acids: CASSDPGDAGELFF. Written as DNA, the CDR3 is TGTGCCAGCAGTGATCCAGGGGACGCCGGGGAGCTGTTTTTT.

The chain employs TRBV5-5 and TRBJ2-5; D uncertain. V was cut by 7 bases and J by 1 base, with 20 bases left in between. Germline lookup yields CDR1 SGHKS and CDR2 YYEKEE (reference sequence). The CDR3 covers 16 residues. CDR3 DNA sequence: TGTGCCAGCCACGCGTATGGATGGTCTCCCCAAGAGACCCAGTACTTC. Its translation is CASHAYGWSPQETQYF.

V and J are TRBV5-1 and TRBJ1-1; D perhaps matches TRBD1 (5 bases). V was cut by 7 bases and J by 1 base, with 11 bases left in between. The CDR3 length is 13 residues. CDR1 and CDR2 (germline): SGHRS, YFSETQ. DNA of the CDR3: TGCGCCAGCGGACCGACAGAGAACACTGAAGCTTTCTTT. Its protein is CASGPTENTEAFF.

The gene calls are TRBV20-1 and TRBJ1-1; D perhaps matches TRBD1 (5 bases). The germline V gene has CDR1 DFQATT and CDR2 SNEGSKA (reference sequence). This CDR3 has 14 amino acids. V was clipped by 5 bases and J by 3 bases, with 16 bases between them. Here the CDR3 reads CSARRKTEDTEAFF. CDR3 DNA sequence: TGCAGTGCTCGCCGCAAGACAGAAGACACTGAAGCTTTCTTT.

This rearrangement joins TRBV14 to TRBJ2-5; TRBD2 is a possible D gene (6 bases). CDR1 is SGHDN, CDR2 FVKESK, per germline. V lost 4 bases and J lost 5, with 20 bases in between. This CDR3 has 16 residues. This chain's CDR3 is CASSRLWRGTMETQYF. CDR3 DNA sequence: TGTGCCAGCAGCCGGCTTTGGCGGGGTACAATGGAGACCCAGTACTTC.

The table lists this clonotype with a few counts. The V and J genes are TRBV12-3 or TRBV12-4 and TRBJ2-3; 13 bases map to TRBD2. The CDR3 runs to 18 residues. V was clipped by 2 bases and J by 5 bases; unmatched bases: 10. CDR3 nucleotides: TGTGCCAGCAGTTTAACCTCACTAGCGGGGGGGCGGAGAGATACGCAGTATTTT. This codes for CASSLTSLAGGRRDTQYF.

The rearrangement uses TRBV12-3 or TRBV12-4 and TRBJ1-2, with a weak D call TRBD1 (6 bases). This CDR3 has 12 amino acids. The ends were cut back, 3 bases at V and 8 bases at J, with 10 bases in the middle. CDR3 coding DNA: TGTGCCAGCAGTTTTCCAGGGGTGGGCTACACCTTC. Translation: CASSFPGVGYTF.

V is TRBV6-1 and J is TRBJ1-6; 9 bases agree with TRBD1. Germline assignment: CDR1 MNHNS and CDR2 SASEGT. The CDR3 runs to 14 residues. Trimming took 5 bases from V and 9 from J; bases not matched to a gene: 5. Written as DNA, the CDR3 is TGTGCCAGCAGTTGGGGACAGGGCAGTTCACCCCTCCACTTT. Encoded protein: CASSWGQGSSPLHF.

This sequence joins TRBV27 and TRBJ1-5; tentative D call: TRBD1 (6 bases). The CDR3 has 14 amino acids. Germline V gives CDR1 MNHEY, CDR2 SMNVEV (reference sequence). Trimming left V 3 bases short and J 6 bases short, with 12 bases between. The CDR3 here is CASSFLGGVQPQHF. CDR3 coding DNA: TGTGCCAGCAGTTTCTTGGGGGGCGTTCAGCCCCAGCATTTT.

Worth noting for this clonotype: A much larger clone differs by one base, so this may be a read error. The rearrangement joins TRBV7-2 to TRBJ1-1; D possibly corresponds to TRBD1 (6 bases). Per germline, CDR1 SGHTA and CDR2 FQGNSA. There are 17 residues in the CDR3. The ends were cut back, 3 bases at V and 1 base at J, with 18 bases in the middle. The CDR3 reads CTSSFGLGGLGNTEAFF. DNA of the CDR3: TGTACCAGCAGCTTTGGTTTGGGGGGCTTAGGGAACACTGAAGCTTTCTTT.

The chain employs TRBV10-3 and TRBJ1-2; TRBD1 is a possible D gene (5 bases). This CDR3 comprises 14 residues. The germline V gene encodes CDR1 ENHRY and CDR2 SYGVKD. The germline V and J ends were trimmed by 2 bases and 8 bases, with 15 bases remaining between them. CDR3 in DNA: TGTGCCATCAGTGAGCCCGGGGCCACCGGGGGCTACACCTTC. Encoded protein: CAISEPGATGGYTF.

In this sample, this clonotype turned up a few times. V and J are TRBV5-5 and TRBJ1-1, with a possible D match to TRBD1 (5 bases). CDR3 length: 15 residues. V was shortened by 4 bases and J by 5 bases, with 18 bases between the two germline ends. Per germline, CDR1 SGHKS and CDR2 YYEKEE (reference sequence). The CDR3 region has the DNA TGTGCCAGCAGCCAGCGGGACCCCGTGGAGACTGAAGCTTTCTTT. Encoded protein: CASSQRDPVETEAFF.

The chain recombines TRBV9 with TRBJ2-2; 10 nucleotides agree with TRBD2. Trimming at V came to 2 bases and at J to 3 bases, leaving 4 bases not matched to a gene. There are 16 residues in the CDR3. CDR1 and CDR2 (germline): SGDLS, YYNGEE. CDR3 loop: CASSVGLADYTGELFF. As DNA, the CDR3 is TGTGCCAGCAGCGTTGGACTAGCGGACTACACCGGGGAGCTGTTTTTT.

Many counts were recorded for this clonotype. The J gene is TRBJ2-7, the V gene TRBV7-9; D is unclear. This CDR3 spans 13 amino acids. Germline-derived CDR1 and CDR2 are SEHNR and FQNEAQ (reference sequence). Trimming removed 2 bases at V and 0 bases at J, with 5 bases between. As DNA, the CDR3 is TGTGCCAGCAGCTTACCAGTCTCCTACGAGCAGTACTTC. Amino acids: CASSLPVSYEQYF.

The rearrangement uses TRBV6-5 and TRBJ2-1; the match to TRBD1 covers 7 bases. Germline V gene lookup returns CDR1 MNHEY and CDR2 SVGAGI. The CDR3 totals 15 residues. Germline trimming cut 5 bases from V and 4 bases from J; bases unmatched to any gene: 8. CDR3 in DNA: TGTGCCAGCAGTCCCGGGACAGAATTTTACAATGAGCAGTTCTTC. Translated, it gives CASSPGTEFYNEQFF.

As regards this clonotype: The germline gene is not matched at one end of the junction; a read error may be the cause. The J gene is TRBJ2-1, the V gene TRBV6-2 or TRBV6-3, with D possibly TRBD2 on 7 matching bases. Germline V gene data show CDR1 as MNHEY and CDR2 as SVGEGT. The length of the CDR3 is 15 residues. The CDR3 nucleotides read TGTACCAGCACCAGCGGGGACACCATTTACAATGAGCAGTTCTTC. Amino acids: CTSTSGDTIYNEQFF.

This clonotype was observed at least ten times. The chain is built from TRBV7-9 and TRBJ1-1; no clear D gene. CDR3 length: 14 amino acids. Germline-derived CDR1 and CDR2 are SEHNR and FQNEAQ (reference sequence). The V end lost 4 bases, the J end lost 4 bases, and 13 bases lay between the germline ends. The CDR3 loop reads CASSSSSPGTEAFF. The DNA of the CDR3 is TGTGCCAGCAGCTCCTCATCGCCGGGCACTGAAGCTTTCTTT.